The sequence of this TCR beta chain was determined in a study of blood T cell repertoires in COVID-19. Study in general: Sources were T cells, B-cell-depleted T cells, or PBMCs; the material itself was cDNA or gDNA.

Assay used: immunoSEQ multiplex PCR; TCRdb lists only in-frame clones, some missing. Of tens of thousands of clones in the sample, around nine tenths were seen once. This sequence originates from a man between 45 and 60 years old with active or convalescent COVID-19. The sequencing input was peripheral blood.

CDR3 DNA sequence: TGTGCCATCAGGGAAGGGGCGAACACCGGGGAGCTGTTTTTT. This sequence encodes CAIREGANTGELFF. V is TRBV10-3 and J is TRBJ2-2, with D tentatively TRBD1 (5 bases). This CDR3 contains 14 residues. Germline CDR1 reads ENHRY; CDR2 reads SYGVKD. V gave up 6 bases and J gave up 0 bases, with 8 bases separating them.